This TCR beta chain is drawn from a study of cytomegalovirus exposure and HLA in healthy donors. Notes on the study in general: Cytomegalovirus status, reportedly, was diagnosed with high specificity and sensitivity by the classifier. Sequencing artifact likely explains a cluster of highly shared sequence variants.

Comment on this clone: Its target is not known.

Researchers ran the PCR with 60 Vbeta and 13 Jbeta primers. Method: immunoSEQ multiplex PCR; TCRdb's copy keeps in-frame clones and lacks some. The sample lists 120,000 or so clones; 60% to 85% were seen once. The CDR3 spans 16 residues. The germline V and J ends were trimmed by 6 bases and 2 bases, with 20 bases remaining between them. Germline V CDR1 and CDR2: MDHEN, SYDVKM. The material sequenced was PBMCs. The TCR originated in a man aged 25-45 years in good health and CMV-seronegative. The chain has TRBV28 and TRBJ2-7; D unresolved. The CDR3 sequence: CASSQRPGHLAYEQYF. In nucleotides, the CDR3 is TGTGCCAGCAGCCAAAGGCCAGGCCACCTCGCCTACGAGCAGTACTTC.